The 30 T cell receptor beta chains below come from one sample, sequenced in a study of blood T cell repertoires in COVID-19. Measured with immunoSEQ multiplex PCR; TCRdb has only the in-frame clones, and not every one. The table shows about 350,000 clones, with 90% to 95% occurring only once. The source material was peripheral blood. All receptors derive from a young woman who had recovered from COVID-19.

The chain joins TRBV2 to TRBJ2-4; D ambiguous. Between the trimmed V and J ends, which lost 6 bases and 3 bases, there was a span of 9 bases. The CDR3 loop spans 13 amino acids. Germline CDR1 SNHLY, CDR2 FYNNEI. CDR3 sequence (DNA): TGTGCCAGCAGAGGTGCGGACAAAAACATTCAGTACTTC. Its protein product is CASRGADKNIQYF.

This clone has only a few counts. Other DNA sequences in this sample translate to the same CDR3. The CDR3 region is CAWSVAGAKNIQYF. The CDR3 coding sequence is TGTGCCTGGAGTGTAGCAGGGGCCAAAAACATTCAGTACTTC. The chain recombines TRBV30 with TRBJ2-4; TRBD1 might be the D (5 bases). From germline, CDR1 is GTSNPN and CDR2 SVGIG (reference sequence). The ends were cut back, 0 bases at V and 1 base at J, with 7 bases in the middle. The CDR3 is 14 residues long.

The chain is built from TRBV7-9 and TRBJ1-4; weak D call: TRBD1 (5 bases). The CDR3 runs 14 residues. CDR1 and CDR2 from the germline V gene are SEHNR and FQNEAQ (reference sequence). The V end was cut by 6 bases, the J end by 6 bases, with 14 bases between. The CDR3 nucleotides are TGTGCCAGCAGTTCAGGGTATCGGGATGAAAAACTGTTTTTT. It is translated as CASSSGYRDEKLFF.

The rearrangement links TRBV28 to TRBJ1-3, with D perhaps TRBD1 (6 bases). The V end was cut by 5 bases, the J end by 0 bases, with 8 bases between. CDR1 MDHEN and CDR2 SYDVKM come from the germline V gene. The CDR3 contains 14 residues. CDR3 DNA sequence: TGTGCCAGCAGTACAGGGTCCTCTGGAAACACCATATATTTT. Translation: CASSTGSSGNTIYF.

The rearrangement links TRBV5-1 to TRBJ1-4; 9 positions agree with TRBD1. The CDR3 is made up of 16 amino acids. Germline CDR1 and CDR2: SGHRS and YFSETQ. After removal of 0 bases from V and 2 bases from J, the junction contained 2 bases not matched to a gene. The CDR3 coding sequence is TGCGCCAGCAGCTTGGTGGGGACAGGGACTAATGAAAAACTGTTTTTT. Translation gives CASSLVGTGTNEKLFF. Supplemented by reference TRBV5-1 and TRBJ1-4, the full variable domain reads KAGVTQTPRYLIKTRGQQVTLSCSPISGHRSVSWYQQTPGQGLQFLFEYFSETQRNKGNFPGRFSGRQFSNSRSEMNVSTLELGDSALYLCASSLVGTGTNEKLFFGSGTQLSVL.

J is TRBJ2-4 and V is TRBV30; D is undetermined. This CDR3 is 14 amino acids long. Germline CDR1 reads GTSNPN; CDR2 reads SVGIG (reference sequence). Trimming cost V 0 bases and J 3 bases, with 9 bases left between them. CDR3 in DNA: TGTGCCTGGAGTGTACAAGCGTTCAAAAACATTCAGTACTTC. It specifies CAWSVQAFKNIQYF.

Concerning this clone: Other DNA sequences in the sample encode the same CDR3. As DNA, the CDR3 is TGTGCCAGCAGTGAATCATCAGGATACAATGAGCAGTTCTTC. Its translation is CASSESSGYNEQFF. The chain combines TRBV2 with TRBJ2-1; the D is unclear. Germline CDR1 and CDR2: SNHLY and FYNNEI. V dropped 2 bases and J dropped 4 bases, with 9 bases sitting between them. This CDR3 is built from 14 residues. Full variable domain (rest looked up from reference TRBV2 and TRBJ2-1): EPEVTQTPSHQVTQMGQEVILRCVPISNHLYFYWYRQILGQKVEFLVSFYNNEISEKSEIFDDQFSVERPDGSNFTLKIRSTKLEDSAMYFCASSESSGYNEQFFGPGTRLTVL.

Here the CDR3 reads CASSLEAGVLSTDTQYF. The CDR3 region has the DNA TGCGCCAGCAGCTTGGAGGCGGGAGTACTAAGCACAGATACGCAGTATTTT. J is TRBJ2-3 and V is TRBV5-1; TRBD2 matches at 7 bases. Trimming took 0 bases from V and 0 from J; bases not matched to a gene: 7. Germline loops: CDR1 SGHRS, CDR2 YFSETQ. This CDR3 contains 17 residues.

V and J are TRBV5-1 and TRBJ1-5, with 8 bases aligning to TRBD1. The V gene's germline CDR1 is SGHRS and CDR2 YFSETQ. J gave up 1 base and V 2 bases, and 14 bases lay outside the gene matches. The CDR3 has 19 residues. The CDR3 nucleotides read TGCGCCAGCAGCTTTAATCCGGACAGGGAAGAGGTGAGCAATCAGCCCCAGCATTTT. As protein: CASSFNPDREEVSNQPQHF.

V is TRBV19 and J is TRBJ2-3, with 7 bases that match TRBD2. J gave up 7 bases and V 8 bases, and 9 bases lay outside the gene matches. The CDR3 extends over 13 amino acids. CDR1 and CDR2 (germline): LNHDA, SQIVND (reference sequence). This CDR3 reads CASSRAGSNTQYF. The CDR3 coding sequence is TGTGCCAGTTCTCGAGCGGGATCTAATACGCAGTATTTT.

The CDR3 nucleotides read TGCGCCAGCACGGGAGCGGACTACAATGAGCAGTTCTTC. Protein: CASTGADYNEQFF. This chain connects TRBV5-1 to TRBJ2-1; the D gene is possibly TRBD2 (6 bases). CDR1 is SGHRS, CDR2 YFSETQ, per germline. The CDR3 has 13 residues. The ends were cut back, 6 bases at V and 3 bases at J, with 10 bases in the middle.

The chain joins TRBV5-6 to TRBJ2-5; 10 nucleotides line up with TRBD1. The CDR3 covers 15 residues. CDR1 is SGHDT and CDR2 is YYEEEE in the germline V gene. V trimming: 4 bases; J trimming: 4 bases; junction bases outside the gene matches: 7. The CDR3 is CASSVDRGLSETQYF. In DNA, the CDR3 is TGTGCCAGCAGCGTCGACAGGGGGCTGTCAGAGACCCAGTACTTC.

The V call is TRBV6-1, the J call TRBJ2-7; D gene unclear. Germline lookup yields CDR1 MNHNS and CDR2 SASEGT. V lost 2 bases and J 6 bases, leaving 11 bases between the germline ends. This CDR3 has 13 amino acids. CDR3 bases: TGTGCCAGCAGTGAATCTGCTATTGGCGAGCAGTACGTC. Translation gives CASSESAIGEQYV.

V usage is TRBV18 and J usage is TRBJ2-7; 9 bases map to TRBD1. CDR3 length: 14 amino acids. The germline V gene encodes CDR1 KGHSH and CDR2 LQKENI. Germline trimming cut 0 bases from V and 6 bases from J; bases unmatched to any gene: 3. CDR3 residues: CASSPPGDRAEQYV. Here the CDR3 DNA reads TGTGCCAGCTCACCACCGGGGGACAGGGCCGAGCAGTACGTC.

This chain connects TRBV9 to TRBJ2-3, with unresolved D. Germline V gene sequence: CDR1 SGDLS, CDR2 YYNGEE. CDR3 size: 13 residues. The V and J ends lost 0 bases and 2 bases respectively, with 4 bases between them. CDR3 bases: TGTGCCAGCAGCGTAGCGGTCACAGATACGCAGTATTTT. Its translation is CASSVAVTDTQYF. Filled out from reference TRBV9 and TRBJ2-3, the complete variable domain reads DSGVTQTPKHLITATGQRVTLRCSPRSGDLSVYWYQQSLDQGLQFLIQYYNGEERAKGNILERFSAQQFPDLHSELNLSSLELGDSALYFCASSVAVTDTQYFGPGTRLTVL.

V usage is TRBV5-1 and J usage is TRBJ2-3; D not certain. The CDR3 contains 13 residues. CDR1 is SGHRS, CDR2 YFSETQ, per germline. The germline V and J ends were trimmed by 4 bases and 2 bases, with 8 bases remaining between them. CDR3 bases: TGCGCCAGCAGCCCGACTCCCACAGATACGCAGTATTTT. Its protein product is CASSPTPTDTQYF.

The chain links TRBV7-9 to TRBJ2-3; TRBD1 is a possible D gene (5 bases). The CDR3 loop spans 14 amino acids. V dropped 1 base and J dropped 4 bases, with 9 bases sitting between them. Germline CDR1 and CDR2: SEHNR and FQNEAQ (reference sequence). CDR3: CASSLGGAADTQYF. The CDR3 DNA sequence: TGTGCCAGCAGCTTAGGTGGGGCGGCAGATACGCAGTATTTT.

The rearrangement joins TRBV7-9 to TRBJ1-3; the match to TRBD1 covers 9 bases. Germline CDR1 SEHNR, CDR2 FQNEAQ (reference sequence). The CDR3 is made up of 16 amino acids. Losses at the gene ends were 7 bases for V and 4 bases for J; bases not matched to a gene: 11. CDR3 sequence: CASIDARDRVGNTIYF. The CDR3, as DNA: TGTGCCAGCATCGACGCCCGGGACAGGGTGGGAAACACCATATATTTT.

This rearrangement joins TRBV5-1 to TRBJ1-3; maybe TRBD1 (6 bases). Germline lookup yields CDR1 SGHRS and CDR2 YFSETQ. The ends were cut back, 0 bases at V and 3 bases at J, with 10 bases in the middle. The length of the CDR3 is 15 residues. The chain's CDR3 is CASSLEGTLGNTIYF. The CDR3 bases are TGCGCCAGCAGCTTGGAGGGGACACTTGGAAACACCATATATTTT.

The rearrangement uses TRBV7-2 and TRBJ2-1, with TRBD2 matching over 8 bases. CDR1 and CDR2 (germline): SGHTA, FQGNSA. CDR3 size: 17 residues. V gave up 5 bases and J gave up 7 bases; unmatched junction bases: 16. The CDR3 loop is CASSPRTSRTDSNEQFF. Here the CDR3 DNA reads TGTGCCAGCAGCCCCAGGACTAGCAGGACGGATTCGAATGAGCAGTTCTTC.

The chain employs TRBV24-1 and TRBJ1-2; 7 bases are a match to TRBD1. CDR1 is KGHDR, CDR2 SFDVKD, per germline. The J segment lost 7 bases and the V segment lost 5 bases, leaving 12 bases of the junction unmatched. This CDR3 is built from 15 residues. CDR3 bases: TGTGCCACCAGTGGCAATCCGGGACAGAGAGGTGGCTACACCTTC. Protein product: CATSGNPGQRGGYTF.

This clone was seen a handful of times. This chain joins TRBV6-1 and TRBJ2-7; D may be TRBD2 (5 bases). Germline V gene lookup returns CDR1 MNHNS and CDR2 SASEGT. Trimming stripped 2 bases from V and 0 bases from J, with 11 bases between. The length of the CDR3 is 15 residues. The CDR3 loop is CASSEFGKSSYEQYV. CDR3 nucleotides: TGTGCCAGCAGTGAATTCGGGAAGAGCTCCTACGAGCAGTACGTC.

J is TRBJ2-7 and V is TRBV3-1 (or the pseudogene TRBV3-2), with 14 bases aligning to TRBD2. The CDR3 is 19 residues long. CDR1 and CDR2 from the germline V gene are LGHDT and YNNKEL (reference sequence). With V trimmed by 1 base and J by 0 bases, 8 bases remained unmatched. CDR3: CASSQGGGLAGASSYEQYV. The DNA of the CDR3 is TGTGCCAGCAGCCAAGGGGGGGGACTAGCGGGAGCCAGCTCCTACGAGCAGTACGTC.

V is TRBV7-8 and J is TRBJ2-1; unclear D gene. V lost 1 base and J 0 bases, leaving 7 bases between the germline ends. The germline CDR1 and CDR2 sequences are SGHVS and FQNEAQ. The CDR3 is made up of 15 amino acids. CDR3 coding DNA: TGTGCCAGCAGCTTAGTGGAGTTCTCCTACAATGAGCAGTTCTTC. Its protein is CASSLVEFSYNEQFF.

The chain employs TRBV5-1 and TRBJ2-7; TRBD2 agrees at 10 bases. Germline V lookup: CDR1 SGHRS, CDR2 YFSETQ. This CDR3 is built from 16 residues. The J segment lost 5 bases and the V segment lost 0 bases, leaving 8 bases of the junction unmatched. For the CDR3, the DNA is TGCGCCAGCAGCTTGGGAACTAGCGGGATCCCCAACGAGCAGTACGTC. Protein sequence: CASSLGTSGIPNEQYV.

The chain joins TRBV18 to TRBJ1-1, with TRBD1 matching 9 bases. The CDR3 loop spans 14 amino acids. Germline CDR1 is KGHSH and CDR2 is LQKENI. V lost 6 bases and J lost 1; bases outside the gene matches: 3. CDR3 in DNA: TGTGCCAGCTCGCGGGACAGGGCGAACACTGAAGCTTTCTTT. Translation gives CASSRDRANTEAFF.

The chain uses TRBV7-9 and TRBJ1-1; D not certain. The length of the CDR3 is 15 residues. Between the trimmed V and J ends, which lost 1 base and 4 bases, there was a span of 13 bases. Per germline, CDR1 SEHNR and CDR2 FQNEAQ (reference sequence). The CDR3 DNA reads as TGTGCCAGCAGCTTAGGGGCAGGTGTGGGCACTGAAGCTTTCTTT. Protein product: CASSLGAGVGTEAFF.

The chain is built from TRBV7-2 and TRBJ2-1, with unresolved D. CDR1 and CDR2 (germline): SGHTA, FQGNSA. Trimming pared 1 base from V and 6 bases from J, leaving 16 bases between. The CDR3 is 16 residues long. For the CDR3, the DNA is TGTGCCAGCAGCTTAGGTTCTAGATATTCCGGCAATGAGCAGTTCTTC. It is translated as CASSLGSRYSGNEQFF.

This chain connects TRBV27 to TRBJ2-3; 9 positions match TRBD2. Trimming cost V 4 bases and J 5 bases; bases outside gene matches: 16. The CDR3 has 18 residues. Germline loops: CDR1 MNHEY, CDR2 SMNVEV (reference sequence). The DNA for the CDR3 is TGTGCCAGCAGTTCTTATATGGGCGTAGCGGGAGAAGTAGATACGCAGTATTTT. It encodes CASSSYMGVAGEVDTQYF.

The chain links TRBV2 to TRBJ2-5; 10 bases are shared with TRBD2. Unmatched junction bases numbered 10, after V lost 7 bases and J lost 5 bases. The CDR3 loop spans 15 amino acids. Germline-derived CDR1 and CDR2 are SNHLY and FYNNEI. CDR3 sequence reads: CASNPRTSGGETQYF. CDR3 coding DNA: TGTGCCAGCAATCCTAGGACTAGCGGAGGGGAGACCCAGTACTTC.